Sequencing of this T cell receptor (beta chain) was carried out in a study of beta chain features in type 1 diabetes (dated by TCRdb to 2016 to 2019). In the study overall: Patients and healthy donors did not differ in mean age, gender distribution, total cell number or subset yield. The study compared TCRB repertoires of sorted circulating CD4+ T cell subsets between recently diagnosed type 1 diabetes patients and matched healthy donors. Across all samples, some 99 million sorted cells were examined, and cell number per subset correlated strongly with RNA yield. Naive and central memory subsets were obtained from all 30 or so donors, but regulatory and stem cell-like memory subsets were isolated from only 8 patients and roughly eight healthy donors.

Each donor gave one peripheral blood draw, about 110 mL on average, collected into heparinised tubes. Naive, central memory, regulatory and stem cell-like memory CD4+ T cells were sorted on a BD FACSAria II using a panel including CD45RO, CCR7, CD25, CD127, CD95 and CD27. All sorted populations exceeded 95% purity. PBMCs were isolated right away by Lymphoprep density gradient centrifugation and were stained directly, without culture. To minimize batch effects, samples were stained and sorted in pairs, one healthy donor with one patient per experiment. Inclusive of the bounding cysteine and phenylalanine, the CDR3 is 13 residues long. Just CDR3 DNA is preserved here, 39 bases in frame from base 1. CDR1 is given as SNHLY and CDR2 as FYNNEI, both from the germline V gene. The junction shows trimming of 1 base on V and 10 bases on J, plus 14 bases between the germline ends. As for this clone: Its specific antigen is unknown. Base qualities were left out, and no much larger clone turns up one base away.

The High Capacity cDNA Reverse Transcription Kit was used to reverse transcribe all of the isolated RNA, meaning that expressed TCRB transcripts were what got sequenced. Deep immunoSEQ sequencing was performed on naive, central memory and regulatory T cell samples, with an average of roughly 3.5 million total reads per sample. After sorted cells were lysed in RLT buffer, RNA was extracted with DNase-treated RNeasy Micro or Mini kits, with the choice depending on cell number. Each cell subset was processed separately to prevent cross-contamination, with patient and healthy donor samples processed together. TCRB sequences were amplified from cDNA with the immunoSEQ multiplex PCR, producing 87-bp fragments spanning the CDR3 region. Sequencing of the amplicons was done on the Illumina HiSeq platform. Per the source publication's procedure: PCR bias was computationally corrected using synthetic template baselines, reads within Hamming distance 2 were collapsed, and singletons that could not be merged were discarded. Reads were aligned against IMGT so that V, D and J genes, CDR3 length and insertions or deletions at six rearrangement sites could be assigned. Within each subset, clonotype counts were normalized to sorted cell number, after which true diversity and Gini coefficients were computed with the tcR R package. The overlap coefficient, calculated on TCRB nucleotide sequences, was used to measure repertoire sharing. Out-of-frame TCRB sequences from naive cells were analyzed to stand in for the pre-selection repertoire. TCRdb stores this immuneACCESS table with in-frame sequences only. Part of the clones is absent; in the studies checked, under half of the shortfall reflects unresolved V genes, and no reason is known for the rest. Clone size and the V and J calls come from that table; the DNA yielded D and trimming. The sample profile shows 680,000 or so clones; around 15% of them were found once. The ten largest clones take up about 0.093% of the sample.

Results the study describes overall, beyond this receptor: A moderate but significant shortening of TCRB CDR3 length was observed in type 1 diabetes patients in all four CD4+ subsets. HLA sub-analyses involved small numbers of individuals, so any influence of HLA type on TCRB rearrangement remained unresolved. Patients with type 1 diabetes made fewer insertions and deleted more nucleotides at VDJ recombination sites, implying thymic rearrangement abnormalities. Because cDNA rather than genomic DNA was sequenced, highly expressing activated cells could have been over-represented, although no difference in activation and CD3 levels was found between groups. PCR might favor shorter templates, but patient and control samples were amplified and corrected together, so any skew would affect both groups equally. Naive, central memory and regulatory TCRB repertoires appeared to be more alike among patients than among healthy donors.

The sample consisted of naive CD4+ T cells from blood. In the paper's terms, the cell subset or site label means: true naive CD4+ T cells. This clonotype was sampled from a man younger than 35 in good health. The chain is made from TRBV2 and TRBJ2-7; the D gene is perhaps TRBD2, on 5 matching bases. The DNA sequence is given as TGTGCCAGCAGTGAAGGCCCCCCTACTAGACAGTACTTC. Its translation reads: CASSEGPPTRQYF.